This is a list of T cell receptor beta chains from one sample in a study of T-cell reconstitution after alpha-beta-depleted transplantation in children. From the PCR reads, TCRdb called clonotypes with MiXCR, one entry per CDR3 protein. This table has hundreds of thousands of distinct CDR3 sequences, 23% appearing once. The sample consisted of PBMCs, mostly from graft donor cells, taken 360 days after TCRalphabeta/CD19-depleted stem cell transplant. These receptors came from a boy in the first two years of life who had a stem cell transplant for acute myeloid leukemia, so the T cells may come from the graft donor. The CDR3 runs from the conserved cysteine through the conserved F or W. Each record gives: clone size, V gene, J gene, D gene, CDR3 DNA, CDR3 protein. D genes are given only for firm matches. Not all rows give a size; the values are once, few, many and, for expanded clones, a class.

abundance: .
v_gene: TRBV29-1
j_gene: TRBJ2-7
d_gene: .
CDR3nt: TGCAGCGCCGGGGGCGGGAATGGGGCCTACGAGCAGTACTTC
CDR3aa: CSAGGGNGAYEQYF

abundance: few
v_gene: TRBV5-5
j_gene: TRBJ2-2
d_gene: .
CDR3nt: TGTGCCAGCAGTTTAACTTACCGGACGCGGAGGACCGGGGAGCTGTTTTTT
CDR3aa: CASSLTYRTRRTGELFF

abundance: .
v_gene: TRBV20-1
j_gene: TRBJ2-1
d_gene: .
CDR3nt: TGCAGTGCTAGAGATGGACAGACCCTCGATGAGCAGTTCTTC
CDR3aa: CSARDGQTLDEQFF

abundance: few
v_gene: TRBV28
j_gene: TRBJ2-1
d_gene: .
CDR3nt: TGTGCCAGCAAGCAGGGGGGCTCCTACAATGAGCAGTTCTTC
CDR3aa: CASKQGGSYNEQFF

abundance: many
v_gene: TRBV6-2/TRBV6-3
j_gene: TRBJ2-7
d_gene: TRBD1
CDR3nt: TGTGCCAGCACCCTCCACCCGGGACAGCCGCGGGACGAGCAGTACTTC
CDR3aa: CASTLHPGQPRDEQYF

abundance: .
v_gene: TRBV20-1
j_gene: TRBJ2-3
d_gene: .
CDR3nt: TGCAGTGCTGGGGGGGGCAATGCGGATACGCAGTATTTT
CDR3aa: CSAGGGNADTQYF

abundance: .
v_gene: TRBV7-2
j_gene: TRBJ2-1
d_gene: TRBD2
CDR3nt: TGTGCCAGCAGCTTAGTTGGGACTAGCGGGGGTTACAATGAGCAGTTCTTC
CDR3aa: CASSLVGTSGGYNEQFF

abundance: .
v_gene: TRBV28
j_gene: TRBJ1-2
d_gene: TRBD1
CDR3nt: TGTGCCAGCGAACAGGGGGCACATGGCTACACCTTC
CDR3aa: CASEQGAHGYTF

abundance: .
v_gene: TRBV29-1
j_gene: TRBJ1-2
d_gene: .
CDR3nt: TGCAGCGTTGGCTCTTCGGGAGCTAACTATGGCTACACCTTC
CDR3aa: CSVGSSGANYGYTF

abundance: .
v_gene: TRBV10-3
j_gene: TRBJ2-3
d_gene: .
CDR3nt: TGTGCCATCAGTGAGTCTGGGTGGGGCTCAGATACGCAGTATTTT
CDR3aa: CAISESGWGSDTQYF

abundance: .
v_gene: TRBV21-1
j_gene: TRBJ1-1
d_gene: .
CDR3nt: TGTGCCAGCAGACTGGACAGGCATAACACTGAAGCTTTCTTT
CDR3aa: CASRLDRHNTEAFF

abundance: many
v_gene: TRBV4-2
j_gene: TRBJ2-2
d_gene: .
CDR3nt: TGTGCCAGCAGCTCTCCATGGGGGGGCCTTGACACCGGGGAGCTGTTTTTT
CDR3aa: CASSSPWGGLDTGELFF

abundance: .
v_gene: TRBV25-1
j_gene: TRBJ1-5
d_gene: .
CDR3nt: TGTGCCAGCAGTGAACCGGGCTCTAGCAATCAGCCCCAGCATTTT
CDR3aa: CASSEPGSSNQPQHF

abundance: .
v_gene: TRBV20-1
j_gene: TRBJ1-2
d_gene: TRBD1
CDR3nt: TGCAGTGCTAGGGGACAGGGTGATGGCTACACCTTC
CDR3aa: CSARGQGDGYTF

abundance: many
v_gene: TRBV12-3/TRBV12-4
j_gene: TRBJ2-5
d_gene: .
CDR3nt: TGTGCCAGCACCGTTGGACGGCACCAAGAGACCCAGTACTTC
CDR3aa: CASTVGRHQETQYF

abundance: .
v_gene: TRBV12-3/TRBV12-4
j_gene: TRBJ2-2
d_gene: .
CDR3nt: TGTGCCAGCAGTTTAGTGATCGCGAACACCGGGGAGCTGTTTTTT
CDR3aa: CASSLVIANTGELFF

abundance: .
v_gene: TRBV6-1
j_gene: TRBJ2-4
d_gene: TRBD2
CDR3nt: TGTGCCAGCCTCAGCGGGGGGCGCAAAAACATTCAGTACTTC
CDR3aa: CASLSGGRKNIQYF

abundance: many
v_gene: TRBV4-2
j_gene: TRBJ1-2
d_gene: TRBD1
CDR3nt: TGTGCCAGCAGCCATGGACAGGGAAGAGACTACACCTTC
CDR3aa: CASSHGQGRDYTF

abundance: many
v_gene: TRBV18
j_gene: TRBJ2-1
d_gene: .
CDR3nt: TGTGCCAGCTCAGTAACGACACCGCTATACAATGAGCAGTTCTTC
CDR3aa: CASSVTTPLYNEQFF

abundance: many
v_gene: TRBV7-2
j_gene: TRBJ2-1
d_gene: .
CDR3nt: TGTGCCAGCAGCTCACAGGGAATCGTCTACAATGAGCAGTTCTTC
CDR3aa: CASSSQGIVYNEQFF

abundance: .
v_gene: TRBV15
j_gene: TRBJ1-6
d_gene: .
CDR3nt: TGTGCCACCAGCAGAGATCTTGGAGGTCCTTATAATTCACCCCTCCACTTT
CDR3aa: CATSRDLGGPYNSPLHF

abundance: .
v_gene: TRBV29-1
j_gene: TRBJ1-1
d_gene: .
CDR3nt: TGCAGCGTTGTAAGCAGATTGGCACCACTTGCCGAAGCTTTCTTT
CDR3aa: CSVVSRLAPLAEAFF

abundance: .
v_gene: TRBV25-1
j_gene: TRBJ1-1
d_gene: .
CDR3nt: TGTGCCAGCAGTTTCACCATGAACACTGAAGCTTTCTTT
CDR3aa: CASSFTMNTEAFF

abundance: few
v_gene: TRBV20-1
j_gene: TRBJ2-5
d_gene: TRBD1
CDR3nt: TGCAGTGCTAGGAGGGGGGACAGGGTAATCCAAGAGACCCAGTACTTC
CDR3aa: CSARRGDRVIQETQYF

abundance: .
v_gene: TRBV12-3/TRBV12-4
j_gene: TRBJ2-7
d_gene: .
CDR3nt: TGTGCCAGCAGTTTAGCCTTCGGGCAGGGAAGCTCCTACGAGCAGTACTTC
CDR3aa: CASSLAFGQGSSYEQYF

abundance: few
v_gene: TRBV6-4
j_gene: TRBJ1-1
d_gene: .
CDR3nt: TGTGCCAGCAGCTCCCAGGGTGGCGAAGCTTTCTTT
CDR3aa: CASSSQGGEAFF

abundance: many
v_gene: TRBV20-1
j_gene: TRBJ1-1
d_gene: TRBD1
CDR3nt: TGCAGTGCTACAAGACAGGGGTTGAACACTGAAGCTTTCTTT
CDR3aa: CSATRQGLNTEAFF

abundance: .
v_gene: TRBV6-2/TRBV6-3
j_gene: TRBJ2-2
d_gene: .
CDR3nt: TGTGCCAGCACCCGAAGGCACACCGGGGAGCTGTTTTTT
CDR3aa: CASTRRHTGELFF

abundance: .
v_gene: TRBV27
j_gene: TRBJ2-3
d_gene: TRBD1
CDR3nt: TGTGCCAGCAGTTTCAGACAGGGGTTCCCAGATACGCAGTATTTT
CDR3aa: CASSFRQGFPDTQYF

abundance: few
v_gene: TRBV13
j_gene: TRBJ2-3
d_gene: TRBD1
CDR3nt: TGTGCCAGCAGCACCAAGCCAGGGGGAGTAGATACGCAGTATTTT
CDR3aa: CASSTKPGGVDTQYF

abundance: .
v_gene: TRBV20-1
j_gene: TRBJ2-2
d_gene: TRBD2
CDR3nt: TGCAGTGCTAGAGTAGAAGCTAGCGGGGTCAACACCGGGGAGCTGTTTTTT
CDR3aa: CSARVEASGVNTGELFF

abundance: many
v_gene: TRBV6-2/TRBV6-3
j_gene: TRBJ2-1
d_gene: .
CDR3nt: TGTGCCAGCAGTCGAAGCCTGGATGAGCAGTTCTTC
CDR3aa: CASSRSLDEQFF

abundance: many
v_gene: TRBV7-3
j_gene: TRBJ2-1
d_gene: .
CDR3nt: TGTGCCAGCAGCTCCAGCGGGGACAGCTCCTACAATGAGCAGTTCTTC
CDR3aa: CASSSSGDSSYNEQFF

abundance: .
v_gene: TRBV6-1
j_gene: TRBJ2-5
d_gene: TRBD1
CDR3nt: TGTGCCAGCATTGGACAGGGTCAAGAGACCCAGTACTTC
CDR3aa: CASIGQGQETQYF

abundance: .
v_gene: TRBV20-1
j_gene: TRBJ2-3
d_gene: .
CDR3nt: TGCTGTGCTAAAACCGGGATAAAGTCGCGATCCCTCACAGATACGCAGTATTTT
CDR3aa: CCAKTGIKSRSLTDTQYF

abundance: .
v_gene: TRBV10-3
j_gene: TRBJ1-1
d_gene: .
CDR3nt: TGTGCCATCAGCGACTCCCTCACTGAAGCTTTCTTT
CDR3aa: CAISDSLTEAFF

abundance: .
v_gene: TRBV20-1
j_gene: TRBJ2-1
d_gene: .
CDR3nt: TGCAGTGCTAGGAAAACCGGGGGAGCTTCCTACAATGAGCAGTTCTTC
CDR3aa: CSARKTGGASYNEQFF

abundance: many
v_gene: TRBV7-2
j_gene: TRBJ2-2
d_gene: .
CDR3nt: TGTGCCAGCAGCTGGACCTATGGCACCGGGGAGCTGTTTTTT
CDR3aa: CASSWTYGTGELFF

abundance: .
v_gene: TRBV5-1
j_gene: TRBJ1-1
d_gene: .
CDR3nt: TGCGCCAGCAGCTTGGGTTGGACAGCGAACACTGAAGCTTTCTTT
CDR3aa: CASSLGWTANTEAFF

abundance: many
v_gene: TRBV10-2
j_gene: TRBJ2-1
d_gene: .
CDR3nt: TGCGCCAGCAGTGGGTACAATGAGCAGTTCTTC
CDR3aa: CASSGYNEQFF

abundance: many
v_gene: TRBV5-1
j_gene: TRBJ2-1
d_gene: TRBD2
CDR3nt: TGCGCCAGCAGCCCGTCCGGGACTAGCGGGGTGATTCGGAACAATGAGCAGTTCTTC
CDR3aa: CASSPSGTSGVIRNNEQFF

abundance: .
v_gene: TRBV15
j_gene: TRBJ2-7
d_gene: .
CDR3nt: TGTGCCACCAGCAGCAGTGTTTCCTACGAGCAGTACTTC
CDR3aa: CATSSSVSYEQYF

abundance: many
v_gene: TRBV21-1
j_gene: TRBJ1-1
d_gene: .
CDR3nt: TGTGCCAGCAGCTTGAGCCGGCCAGGCGACACTGAAGCTTTCTTT
CDR3aa: CASSLSRPGDTEAFF